This entry features one TCR beta chain sequence. Antigen specificity is unknown. The entry originates in a study of shared clonotypes between healthy human individuals. Whole-study context: A couple of women and a few men aged 18 to 49 made up the donors.

Sequenced by immunoSEQ multiplex PCR; TCRdb stores in-frame clones only, minus some. This table holds roughly 720,000 clones, about nine tenths found once. Broader study findings: It was the few donors that limited the genetic and exposure-history diversity represented. About 5% of naive CD4 clonotypes were shared across a few donors.

Deletions cut 0 bases from V and 4 bases from J, with 19 bases between. This CDR3 comprises 17 residues. Per germline, CDR1 SGDLS and CDR2 YYNGEE. The V call is TRBV9, the J call TRBJ1-1; D ambiguous. This clonotype was sampled from a man aged 18-30 years in good health. Some clones in this sample may be carry-over from other donors' samples. Material: memory CD8+ T cells from PBMCs. Regarding subset: CD45RO+ cells pooled with CCR7-negative TemRA cells. In nucleotides, the CDR3 is TGTGCCAGCAGCGTAGAGAGAAGGATCGGTTTGACCACTGAAGCTTTCTTT. Protein product: CASSVERRIGLTTEAFF.